Listed below are T cell receptor beta chains from one sample, sequenced in a study of cytomegalovirus exposure and HLA in healthy donors. Sequencing used immunoSEQ multiplex PCR; TCRdb keeps in-frame clones, though not all of them. The sample lists about 100,000 clones, roughly three fifths seen once, with 3% to 4% in the top ten. The sequenced sample was PBMCs. The source of these receptors is a man younger than 40 in good health and CMV-seropositive. The CDR3 runs from the conserved cysteine through the conserved F or W. The order of the fields is clone size, D gene, J gene, V gene, CDR3 protein, CDR3 DNA. The D gene is left open where the match is weak. The listing skips clone size in some rows; elsewhere it reads once, few, many or a size class.

NA | TRBD2 | TRBJ2-7 | TRBV7-9 | CASSLQRGPYEQYF | TGTGCCAGCAGCCTTCAGCGGGGACCTTACGAGCAGTACTTC
NA | NA | TRBJ1-2 | TRBV20-1 | CSASPEDGYTF | TGCAGTGCTTCCCCAGAGGATGGCTACACCTTC
NA | NA | TRBJ2-2 | TRBV6-6 | CASFPLGVTGELFF | TGTGCCAGCTTCCCCCTAGGGGTCACCGGGGAGCTGTTTTTT
NA | NA | TRBJ1-2 | TRBV7-9 | CASSSQQGNYGYTF | TGTGCCAGCAGTTCTCAACAGGGAAACTATGGCTACACCTTC
NA | NA | TRBJ2-2 | TRBV18 | CASSPFGHPTELFF | TGTGCCAGCTCACCCTTCGGACACCCGACAGAGCTGTTTTTT
NA | NA | TRBJ2-1 | TRBV5-1 | CASSLEARVNEQFF | TGCGCCAGCAGCTTGGAAGCCAGGGTCAATGAGCAGTTCTTC
few | NA | TRBJ1-5 | TRBV2 | CASKGDSNQPQHF | TGTGCCAGTAAAGGGGATAGCAATCAGCCCCAGCATTTT
NA | NA | TRBJ2-5 | TRBV19 | CASSIGLSGAQYF | TGTGCCAGTAGTATTGGACTCTCTGGGGCCCAGTACTTC
few | TRBD1 | TRBJ1-2 | TRBV2 | CASDAGGQNLGYGYTF | TGTGCCAGCGACGCGGGGGGACAGAATCTCGGCTATGGCTACACCTTC
NA | NA | TRBJ1-5 | TRBV6-1 | CASSEGPAISQPQHF | TGTGCCAGCAGTGAAGGGCCTGCCATAAGTCAGCCCCAGCATTTT
few | NA | TRBJ1-1 | TRBV19 | CASAGFLSWGNTEAFF | TGTGCCAGTGCGGGGTTCTTATCCTGGGGCAACACTGAAGCTTTCTTT
NA | NA | TRBJ1-2 | TRBV19 | CASSPMGGTGYTF | TGTGCCAGTAGCCCGATGGGGGGGACTGGCTACACCTTC
NA | TRBD1 | TRBJ1-5 | TRBV7-3 | CASSLPRDRDYSNQPQHF | TGTGCCAGCAGCTTACCCCGGGACAGGGATTATAGCAATCAGCCCCAGCATTTT
NA | NA | TRBJ2-3 | TRBV14 | CASSKQPGGDTDTQYF | TGTGCCAGCAGCAAGCAACCGGGGGGCGACACAGATACGCAGTATTTT
few | TRBD1 | TRBJ1-2 | TRBV7-9 | CASSGPLDRGIYYGYTF | TGTGCCAGCAGCGGCCCTTTAGACAGGGGAATTTACTATGGCTACACCTTC
NA | TRBD1 | TRBJ2-7 | TRBV7-9 | CASSQTGGTYEQYF | TGTGCCAGCAGCCAGACAGGGGGAACCTACGAGCAGTACTTC
NA | NA | TRBJ1-5 | TRBV2 | CASSEAITSQPQHF | TGTGCCAGCAGTGAAGCTATTACATCGCAGCCCCAGCATTTT
NA | TRBD2 | TRBJ2-7 | TRBV5-1 | CASSPDPPSGVPYEQYF | TGCGCCAGCAGCCCGGACCCCCCCAGCGGGGTGCCCTACGAGCAGTACTTC
few | TRBD1 | TRBJ1-6 | TRBV11-2 | CASSSGRDRESSPLHF | TGTGCCAGCAGCTCCGGCCGGGACAGGGAAAGCTCACCCCTCCACTTT
NA | NA | TRBJ1-2 | TRBV5-5 | CASSGRQGSNYGYTF | TGTGCCAGCAGCGGTCGGCAGGGATCCAACTATGGCTACACCTTC
NA | NA | TRBJ1-1 | TRBV5-6 | CASSLLGEAFF | TGTGCCAGCAGCTTGCTAGGAGAAGCTTTCTTT
NA | TRBD2 | TRBJ2-3 | TRBV30 | CAWSGRGADTQYF | TGTGCCTGGAGCGGGAGGGGTGCAGATACGCAGTATTTT
NA | TRBD1 | TRBJ2-7 | TRBV5-1 | CASSLAGQVPYEQYF | TGCGCCAGCAGCTTGGCGGGACAGGTTCCCTACGAGCAGTACTTC
NA | NA | TRBJ1-5 | TRBV25-1 | CASSPEKGGALMGPQHF | TGTGCCAGCAGCCCTGAAAAAGGAGGGGCCCTCATGGGGCCCCAGCATTTT
few | NA | TRBJ1-3 | TRBV4-1 | CASSQDGGGGNTIYF | TGCGCCAGCAGCCAAGATGGGGGCGGTGGAAACACCATATATTTT
NA | TRBD1 | TRBJ1-5 | TRBV19 | CASSVQGAGGQPQHF | TGTGCCAGTAGTGTACAGGGGGCCGGCGGTCAGCCCCAGCATTTT
NA | NA | TRBJ1-2 | TRBV11-3 | CASSFTGNDVSGGYTF | TGTGCCAGCAGCTTTACAGGAAATGACGTCTCTGGTGGCTACACCTTC
NA | TRBD1 | TRBJ1-3 | TRBV19 | CASSTLDRVDNTIYF | TGTGCCAGTAGTACGTTGGACAGGGTGGATAACACCATATATTTT
few | TRBD1 | TRBJ1-1 | TRBV12-5 | CASGLVLLGQGMVEGGTEAFF | TGTGCTAGTGGTTTGGTACTTTTGGGACAGGGGATGGTAGAGGGGGGCACTGAAGCTTTCTTT
NA | TRBD2 | TRBJ2-7 | TRBV4-2 | CASSQTSGLGLPYEQYF | TGTGCCAGCAGCCAAACCTCGGGACTAGGCCTCCCCTACGAGCAGTACTTC
NA | NA | TRBJ1-3 | TRBV18 | CASSLEQGSVGNTIYF | TGTGCCAGCTCACTCGAACAGGGCAGTGTCGGAAACACCATATATTTT
NA | TRBD1 | TRBJ2-7 | TRBV6-5 | CASSVPGTGHYEQYF | TGTGCCAGCAGTGTGCCCGGGACAGGGCATTACGAGCAGTACTTC
NA | NA | TRBJ2-7 | TRBV18 | CASSPSRDEQYF | TGTGCCAGCTCACCATCTCGGGACGAGCAGTACTTC
NA | NA | TRBJ1-2 | TRBV28 | CASSLGVGYGYTF | TGTGCCAGCAGCCTAGGGGTGGGCTATGGCTACACCTTC
NA | NA | TRBJ1-5 | TRBV27 | CASSWAGSNQPQHF | TGTGCCAGCAGTTGGGCGGGGAGCAATCAGCCCCAGCATTTT
NA | NA | TRBJ1-2 | TRBV7-8 | CASSSNRVGGDGYTF | TGTGCCAGCAGCTCTAACAGGGTTGGGGGCGATGGCTACACCTTC
NA | NA | TRBJ2-5 | TRBV21-1 | CASIGQGRGKETQYF | TGTGCCAGCATCGGACAGGGAAGAGGAAAAGAGACCCAGTACTTC
NA | TRBD1 | TRBJ1-2 | TRBV6-1 | CASIPGTGGTYGYTF | TGTGCCAGTATACCCGGGACAGGGGGCACCTATGGCTACACCTTC
NA | NA | TRBJ2-6 | TRBV19 | CASSTQGSSGANVLTF | TGTGCCAGTAGTACGCAGGGTAGCTCTGGGGCCAACGTCCTGACTTTC
NA | TRBD1 | TRBJ1-4 | TRBV6-5 | CASSGTGKEKLFF | TGTGCCAGCAGTGGGACAGGGAAGGAAAAACTGTTTTTT
NA | TRBD2 | TRBJ2-4 | TRBV4-1 | CASSHPPIAGGLDIQYF | TGCGCCAGCAGCCATCCTCCTATAGCGGGGGGGCTTGACATTCAGTACTTC
NA | TRBD1 | TRBJ1-5 | TRBV4-2 | CASSQGLEGASQPQHF | TGTGCCAGCAGCCAAGGCCTAGAGGGGGCAAGTCAGCCCCAGCATTTT
NA | TRBD2 | TRBJ2-5 | TRBV7-2 | CASSVSSGATGETQYF | TGTGCCAGCAGCGTGTCTAGCGGGGCCACCGGGGAGACCCAGTACTTC